The 11 T cell receptor beta chains below all came from one sample that was sequenced in a study of blood T cell repertoires in COVID-19. Sequencing used immunoSEQ multiplex PCR; TCRdb keeps in-frame clones, though not all of them. The sample has under 100,000 clones, about 89% seen once. The sample was peripheral blood. All receptors derive from a woman between 65 and 79 years old with acute or convalescent COVID-19.

A single count supports this clone. The rearrangement uses TRBV6-5 and TRBJ2-7, with TRBD2 as a possible D gene (6 bases). This CDR3 is built from 14 residues. V gave up 6 bases and J gave up 3 bases, with 15 bases separating them. Germline V lookup: CDR1 MNHEY, CDR2 SVGAGI. The CDR3, as DNA: TGTGCCAGCAGGGGCCGGGGACTGGGCTACGAGCAGTACTTC. Translating it yields CASRGRGLGYEQYF.

V gene TRBV12-3 or TRBV12-4 combines with J gene TRBJ2-3; perhaps TRBD2 as D (5 bases). The CDR3 runs 11 residues. This CDR3 is CATRGTDTQYF. The CDR3 coding sequence is TGTGCAACGCGGGGCACAGATACGCAGTATTTT.

V usage is TRBV10-2 and J usage is TRBJ2-3; the match to TRBD2 covers 8 bases. Germline V CDR1 and CDR2: WSHSY, SAAADI. The CDR3 has 17 residues. The V and J ends lost 1 base and 8 bases, in that order; junction bases with no gene match: 14. CDR3 in DNA: TGCGCCAGCAGTGAGTGGGGGAGAGGGAGCGGGGGAGGTACGCAGTATTTT. Amino acid sequence: CASSEWGRGSGGGTQYF.

The chain is built from TRBV5-1 and TRBJ2-1, with a weak D call TRBD1 (5 bases). The CDR3 is made up of 13 amino acids. Germline V CDR1 and CDR2: SGHRS, YFSETQ. The germline V and J ends were trimmed by 5 bases and 3 bases, with 9 bases remaining between them. The CDR3 sequence is CASRQGFYNEQFF. CDR3 DNA sequence: TGCGCCAGCAGGCAGGGATTCTACAATGAGCAGTTCTTC.

The chain carries TRBV11-2 and TRBJ2-1; a weak D match, TRBD1 (5 bases). The CDR3 is 15 amino acids. Germline CDR1 reads SGHAT; CDR2 reads FQNNGV. Trimming removed 1 base from V and 5 bases from J, with 12 bases in between. CDR3 protein: CASSLGDREHNEQFF. The CDR3 DNA reads as TGTGCCAGCAGCTTAGGAGACAGAGAACACAATGAGCAGTTCTTC.

This rearrangement joins TRBV5-1 to TRBJ2-1; TRBD2 agrees at 11 bases. CDR3 length: 16 residues. V lost 4 bases, J lost 2 bases, and 5 bases stayed unmatched. Germline CDR1 and CDR2: SGHRS and YFSETQ. CDR3: CASSPGTSGAYNEQFF. CDR3 coding DNA: TGCGCCAGCAGCCCTGGGACTAGCGGAGCCTACAATGAGCAGTTCTTC.

The chain couples TRBV3-1 (or the pseudogene TRBV3-2) to TRBJ2-7; no clear D. The V and J ends lost 1 base and 10 bases respectively, with 8 bases between them. The CDR3 consists of 11 residues. Germline V gene lookup returns CDR1 LGHDT and CDR2 YNNKEL (reference sequence). CDR3 region: CASSQAGAQYF. Here the CDR3 DNA reads TGTGCCAGCAGCCAAGCCGGTGCACAGTACTTC.

This chain connects TRBV4-2 to TRBJ1-5, with D possibly being TRBD1 (5 bases). CDR3 length: 16 residues. Trimming took 4 bases from V and 4 from J, leaving 17 bases between them. The V gene's germline CDR1 is LGHNA and CDR2 YNFKEQ. The CDR3 sequence is CASSRNYGTGNQPQHF. The CDR3 DNA sequence: TGTGCCAGCAGCCGAAACTACGGGACTGGGAATCAGCCCCAGCATTTT.

V is TRBV7-8 and J is TRBJ1-4; D unclear. Germline assignment: CDR1 SGHVS and CDR2 FQNEAQ. The CDR3 sequence is 14 residues long. With 5 bases removed from V and 2 bases from J, the gap between germline ends came to 9 bases. CDR3 DNA: TGTGCCAGCAGCGCAGTTGCCACTAATGAAAAACTGTTTTTT. This gives the protein CASSAVATNEKLFF.

The rearrangement uses TRBV12-3 or TRBV12-4 and TRBJ2-7; D may be TRBD2 (5 bases). V was clipped by 5 bases and J by 2 bases, with 10 bases between them. CDR3 length: 13 residues. CDR3 sequence reads: CASSPSRAYEQYF. Written as DNA, the CDR3 is TGTGCCAGCAGTCCGTCGCGGGCCTACGAGCAGTACTTC.

V gene TRBV7-9 combines with J gene TRBJ1-1, with a weak D call TRBD1 (6 bases). Deletions cut 1 base from V and 0 bases from J, with 9 bases between. CDR1 and CDR2 from the germline V gene are SEHNR and FQNEAQ (reference sequence). CDR3 size: 15 residues. CDR3 in amino acids: CASSLGTVLNTEAFF. DNA of the CDR3: TGTGCCAGCAGCTTAGGGACAGTCTTGAACACTGAAGCTTTCTTT.